This T cell receptor (beta chain) is from a study of T cells expressing NK-cell markers. The V gene's germline CDR1 is DFQATT and CDR2 SNEGSKA (reference sequence). CDR3 size: 16 residues. TCRdb reprocessed the 5' RACE reads, with one entry per CDR3 protein and no DNA. The sample spans about 260,000 distinct CDR3 sequences; the ten largest clones claim roughly 0.4%. Sequencing was carried out using blood T cells: a sorted CD56 or NKG2C T cell subset, CD4+ or CD8+ T cells, or bulk PBMC T cells (not recorded which). The V gene is TRBV20-1, the J gene TRBJ2-2; the TCRdb call, TRBD2, lacks DNA for checking. The receptor was isolated from a man between 18 and 29 years old in good health. CDR3 protein: CSARETSGFFTGELFF.